This T cell receptor (beta chain) derives from a study of technical replicates of blood from several donors. As concerns this clone: The junction does not match germline at one end; this may be a read error.

From germline, CDR1 is MNHEY and CDR2 SVGAGI. The CDR3 is 15 amino acids. Sequencing was performed with immunoSEQ multiplex PCR; in TCRdb, only in-frame clones are kept and a portion is missing. The table has about 49,000 clones, approximately 90% seen once. This receptor was taken from a human donor in good health. Some clones in this sample may be carry-over from other donors' samples. The V call is TRBV6-5, the J call TRBJ2-7, with 7 bases that match TRBD1. The sequencing input was PBMCs. Here the CDR3 DNA reads TGTGCCAGCCGTTATTCCGGGACAGCAACCTACGAGCAGTACTTC. It codes for CASRYSGTATYEQYF.